This TCR beta chain was recorded in a study of T cell responses to AZD1222 COVID-19 vaccine. Regarding the study as a whole: Among AZD1222 vaccinees, only five to seven were seropositive at baseline. Regions left unmutated in variants are reportedly the target of nearly half of spike-specific TCRs.

A word on this clone: Its cognate antigen is unknown.

Some clones are missing from TCRdb's copy, which holds only in-frame ones; the method was immunoSEQ multiplex PCR. The sample yields about 100,000 clones, roughly 90% seen once. The CDR3 contains 15 residues. Trimming at V came to 7 bases and at J to 6 bases, leaving 7 bases not matched to a gene. CDR1 and CDR2 from the germline V gene are SNHLY and FYNNEI. This specimen consisted of peripheral blood, obtained on day 0 of AZD1222 vaccination. This clonotype originated in an adult in good health. The chain links TRBV2 to TRBJ2-1; 12 nucleotides agree with TRBD2. The CDR3 nucleotides are TGTGCCAGCATCTATCCGACTAGCGGGAGCAATGAGCAGTTCTTC. As protein: CASIYPTSGSNEQFF. Variable domain in full (rest from reference TRBV2 and TRBJ2-1): EPEVTQTPSHQVTQMGQEVILRCVPISNHLYFYWYRQILGQKVEFLVSFYNNEISEKSEIFDDQFSVERPDGSNFTLKIRSTKLEDSAMYFCASIYPTSGSNEQFFGPGTRLTVL.